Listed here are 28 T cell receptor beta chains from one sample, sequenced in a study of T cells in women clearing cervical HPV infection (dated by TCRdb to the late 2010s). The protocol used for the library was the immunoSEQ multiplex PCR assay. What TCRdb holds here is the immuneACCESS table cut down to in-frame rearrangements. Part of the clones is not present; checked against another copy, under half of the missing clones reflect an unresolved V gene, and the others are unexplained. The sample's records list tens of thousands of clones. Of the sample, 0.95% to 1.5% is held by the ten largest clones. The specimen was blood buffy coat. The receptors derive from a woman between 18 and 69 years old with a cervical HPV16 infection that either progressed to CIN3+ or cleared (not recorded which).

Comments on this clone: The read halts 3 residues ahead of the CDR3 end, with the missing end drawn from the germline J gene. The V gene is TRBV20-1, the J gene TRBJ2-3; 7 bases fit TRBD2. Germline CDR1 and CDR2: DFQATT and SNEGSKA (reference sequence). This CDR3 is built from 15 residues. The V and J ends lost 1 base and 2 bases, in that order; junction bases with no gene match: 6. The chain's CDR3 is CSARVGGSNTDTQYF. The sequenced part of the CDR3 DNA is TGCAGTGCTAGAGTGGGGGGGAGCAACACAGATACG.

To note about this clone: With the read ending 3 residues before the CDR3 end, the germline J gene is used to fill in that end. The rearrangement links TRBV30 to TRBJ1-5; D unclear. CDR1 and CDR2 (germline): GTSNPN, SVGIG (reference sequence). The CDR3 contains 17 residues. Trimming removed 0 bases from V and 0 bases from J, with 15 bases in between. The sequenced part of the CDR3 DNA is TGTGCCTGGAGTGTACTAGGAGGTCCACCTAGCAATCAGCCC. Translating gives CAWSVLGGPPSNQP. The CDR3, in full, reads CAWSVLGGPPSNQPQHF.

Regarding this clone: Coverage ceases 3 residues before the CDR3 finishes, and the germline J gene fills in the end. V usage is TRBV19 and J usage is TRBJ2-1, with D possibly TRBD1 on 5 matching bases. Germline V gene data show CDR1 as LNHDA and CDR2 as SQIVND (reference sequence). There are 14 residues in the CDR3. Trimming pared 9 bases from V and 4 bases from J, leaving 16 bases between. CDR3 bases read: TGTGCCAGCAGTTTAAGGGGTCCTTACAATGAG. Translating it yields CASSLRGPYNE. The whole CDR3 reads CASSLRGPYNEQFF.

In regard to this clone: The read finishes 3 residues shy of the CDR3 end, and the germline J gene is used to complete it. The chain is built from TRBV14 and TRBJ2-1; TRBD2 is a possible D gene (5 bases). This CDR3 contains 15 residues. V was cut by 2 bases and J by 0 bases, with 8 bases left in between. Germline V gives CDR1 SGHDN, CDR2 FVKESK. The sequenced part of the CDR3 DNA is TGTGCCAGCAGCCAACTCCGGGGCTCCTACAATGAG. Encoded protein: CASSQLRGSYNE. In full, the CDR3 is CASSQLRGSYNEQFF. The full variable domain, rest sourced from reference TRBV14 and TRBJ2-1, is EAGVTQFPSHSVIEKGQTVTLRCDPISGHDNLYWYRRVMGKEIKFLLHFVKESKQDESGMPNNRFLAERTGGTYSTLKVQPAELEDSGVYFCASSQLRGSYNEQFFGPGTRLTVL.

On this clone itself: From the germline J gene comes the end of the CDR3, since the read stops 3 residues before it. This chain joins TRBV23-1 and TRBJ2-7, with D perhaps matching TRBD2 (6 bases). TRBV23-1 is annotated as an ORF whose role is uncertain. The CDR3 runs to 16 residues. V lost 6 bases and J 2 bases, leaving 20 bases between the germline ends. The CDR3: CASSLFRHAGPYEQYF. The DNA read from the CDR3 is TGCGCCAGCAGCCTCTTTCGTCACGCGGGGCCCTACGAG.

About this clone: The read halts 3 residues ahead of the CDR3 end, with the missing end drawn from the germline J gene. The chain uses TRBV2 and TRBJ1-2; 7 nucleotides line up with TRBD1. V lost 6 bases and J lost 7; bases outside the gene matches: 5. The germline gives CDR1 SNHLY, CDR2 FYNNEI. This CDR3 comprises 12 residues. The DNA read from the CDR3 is TGTGCCAGCAGCCTCGACAGGGTTGGC. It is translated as CASSLDRVG. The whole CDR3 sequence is CASSLDRVGYTF.

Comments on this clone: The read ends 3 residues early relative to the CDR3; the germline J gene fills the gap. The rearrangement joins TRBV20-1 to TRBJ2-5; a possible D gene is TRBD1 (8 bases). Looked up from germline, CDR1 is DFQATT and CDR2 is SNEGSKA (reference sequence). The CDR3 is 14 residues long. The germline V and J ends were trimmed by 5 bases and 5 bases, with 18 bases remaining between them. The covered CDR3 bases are TGCAGTGCTTCACCGACAGGGGAGGGGGAGACC. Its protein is CSASPTGEGET. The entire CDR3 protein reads CSASPTGEGETQYF.

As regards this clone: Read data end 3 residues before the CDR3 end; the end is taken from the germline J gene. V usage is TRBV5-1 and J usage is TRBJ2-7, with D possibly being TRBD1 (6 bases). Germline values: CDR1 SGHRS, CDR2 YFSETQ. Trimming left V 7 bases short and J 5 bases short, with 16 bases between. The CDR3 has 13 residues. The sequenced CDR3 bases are TGCGCCAGCCATGGGCAGGGGATCCACGAG. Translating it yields CASHGQGIHE. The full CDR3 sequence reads CASHGQGIHEQYF.

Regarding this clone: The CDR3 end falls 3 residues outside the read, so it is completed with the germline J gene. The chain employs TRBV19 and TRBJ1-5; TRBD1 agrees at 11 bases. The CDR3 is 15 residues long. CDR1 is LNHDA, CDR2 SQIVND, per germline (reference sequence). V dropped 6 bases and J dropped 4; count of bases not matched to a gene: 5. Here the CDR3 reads CASRTGTGGNQPQHF. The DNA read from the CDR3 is TGTGCCAGTAGGACCGGGACAGGGGGGAATCAGCCC.

The CDR3 loop reads CSASAGGFSGANVLTF. CDR3 DNA, as far as it was read: TGCAGTGCTAGTGCGGGAGGATTCTCTGGGGCCAACGTC. The chain combines TRBV20-1 with TRBJ2-6; 8 bases agree with TRBD2. With the read ending 3 residues before the CDR3 end, the germline J gene is used to fill in that end. The CDR3 extends over 16 amino acids. The germline V gene has CDR1 DFQATT and CDR2 SNEGSKA (reference sequence). V lost 3 bases to trimming and J lost 0 bases; unmatched junction nucleotides: 4.

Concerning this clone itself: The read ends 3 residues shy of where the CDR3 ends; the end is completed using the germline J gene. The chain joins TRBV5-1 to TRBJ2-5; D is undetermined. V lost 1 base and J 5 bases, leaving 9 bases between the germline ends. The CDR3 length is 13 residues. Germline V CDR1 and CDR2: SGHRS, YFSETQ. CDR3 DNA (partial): TGCGCCAGCAGCTTGACGAACTCCGAGACC. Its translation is CASSLTNSET. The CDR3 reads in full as CASSLTNSETQYF.

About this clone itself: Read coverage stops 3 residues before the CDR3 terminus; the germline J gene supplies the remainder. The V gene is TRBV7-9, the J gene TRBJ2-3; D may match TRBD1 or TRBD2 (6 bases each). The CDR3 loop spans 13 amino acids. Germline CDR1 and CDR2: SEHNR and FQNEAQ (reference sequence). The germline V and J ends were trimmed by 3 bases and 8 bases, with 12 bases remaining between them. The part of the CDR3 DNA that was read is TGTGCCAGCAGCTTCCTACAGGGAGGTACG. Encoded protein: CASSFLQGGT. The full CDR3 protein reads CASSFLQGGTQYF.

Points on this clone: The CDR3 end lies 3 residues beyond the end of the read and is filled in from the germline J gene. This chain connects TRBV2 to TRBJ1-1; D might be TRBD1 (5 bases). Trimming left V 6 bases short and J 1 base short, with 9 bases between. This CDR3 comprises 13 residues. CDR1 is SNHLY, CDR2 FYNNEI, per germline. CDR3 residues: CASRSGQNTEAFF. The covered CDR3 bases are TGTGCCAGCAGGTCCGGACAGAACACTGAA.

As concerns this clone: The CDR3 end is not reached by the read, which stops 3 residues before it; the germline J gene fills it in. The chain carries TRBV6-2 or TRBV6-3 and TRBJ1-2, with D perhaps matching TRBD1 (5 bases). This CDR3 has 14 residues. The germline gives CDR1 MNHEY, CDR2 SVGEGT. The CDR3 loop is CASSYGGTYNDYTF. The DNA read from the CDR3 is TGTGCCAGCAGTTACGGGGGGACTTATAATGAC.

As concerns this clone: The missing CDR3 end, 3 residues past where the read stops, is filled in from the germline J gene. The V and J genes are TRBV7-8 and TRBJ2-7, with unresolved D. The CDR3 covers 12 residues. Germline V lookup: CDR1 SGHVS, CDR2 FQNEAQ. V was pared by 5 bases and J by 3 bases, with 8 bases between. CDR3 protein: CASSHTVYEQYF. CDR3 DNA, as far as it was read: TGTGCCAGCAGCCACACAGTCTACGAG.

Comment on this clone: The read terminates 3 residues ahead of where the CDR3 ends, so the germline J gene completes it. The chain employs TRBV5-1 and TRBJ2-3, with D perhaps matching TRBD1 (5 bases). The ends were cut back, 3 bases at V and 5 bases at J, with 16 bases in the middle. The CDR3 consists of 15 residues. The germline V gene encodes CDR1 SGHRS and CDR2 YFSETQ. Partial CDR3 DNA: TGCGCCAGCAGCTCGTACGGACAATTGGGAGATACG. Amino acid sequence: CASSSYGQLGDT. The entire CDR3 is CASSSYGQLGDTQYF.

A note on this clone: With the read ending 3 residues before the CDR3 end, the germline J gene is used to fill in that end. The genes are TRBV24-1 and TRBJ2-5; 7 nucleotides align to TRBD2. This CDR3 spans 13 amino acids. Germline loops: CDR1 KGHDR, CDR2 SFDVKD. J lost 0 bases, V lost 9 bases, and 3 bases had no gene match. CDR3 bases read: TGTGCCACCGAGGGAGGGGACCAAGAGACC. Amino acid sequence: CATEGGDQET. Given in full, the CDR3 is CATEGGDQETQYF.

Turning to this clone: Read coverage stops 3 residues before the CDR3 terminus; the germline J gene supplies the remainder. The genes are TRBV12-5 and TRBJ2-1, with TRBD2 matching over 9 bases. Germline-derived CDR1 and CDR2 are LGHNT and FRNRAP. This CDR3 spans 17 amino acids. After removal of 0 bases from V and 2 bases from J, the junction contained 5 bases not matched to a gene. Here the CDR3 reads CASGLVASGDPYNEQFF. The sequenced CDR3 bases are TGTGCTAGTGGTTTGGTAGCTAGCGGGGACCCCTACAATGAG.

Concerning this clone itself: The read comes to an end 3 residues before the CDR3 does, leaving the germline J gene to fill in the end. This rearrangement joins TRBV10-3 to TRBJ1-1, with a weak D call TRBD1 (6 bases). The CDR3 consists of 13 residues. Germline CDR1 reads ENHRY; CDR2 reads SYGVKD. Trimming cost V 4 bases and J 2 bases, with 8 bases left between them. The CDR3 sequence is CAISGTDNTEAFF. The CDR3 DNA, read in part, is TGTGCCATCAGTGGGACAGATAACACTGAA.

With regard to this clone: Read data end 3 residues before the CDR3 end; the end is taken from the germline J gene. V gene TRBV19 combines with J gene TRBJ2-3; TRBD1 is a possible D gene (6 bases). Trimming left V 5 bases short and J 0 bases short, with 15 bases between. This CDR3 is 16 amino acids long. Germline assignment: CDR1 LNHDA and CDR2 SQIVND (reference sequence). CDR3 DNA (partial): TGTGCCAGTAGTCCCGCCACAGGGTGGAGCACAGATACG. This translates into CASSPATGWSTDT. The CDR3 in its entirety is CASSPATGWSTDTQYF.

CDR3: CAIRRHTGENNSPLHF. CDR3 DNA, as far as it was read: TGTGCCATCAGGCGCCATACGGGGGAAAATAATTCACCC. The rearrangement links TRBV10-3 to TRBJ1-6; tentative D call: TRBD1 (5 bases). The observed sequence ends 3 residues before the CDR3 terminus, with the missing tail filled in from the germline J gene. Germline values: CDR1 ENHRY, CDR2 SYGVKD. The CDR3 runs 16 residues. V lost 6 bases and J lost 5, with 17 bases in between.

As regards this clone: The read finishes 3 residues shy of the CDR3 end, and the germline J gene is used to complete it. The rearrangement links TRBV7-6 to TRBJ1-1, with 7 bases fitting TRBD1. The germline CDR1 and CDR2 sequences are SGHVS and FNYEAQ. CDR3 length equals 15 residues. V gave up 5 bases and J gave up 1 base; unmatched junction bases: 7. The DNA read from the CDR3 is TGTGCCAGCAGCCCCGAAGGGGGCCCGAACACTGAA. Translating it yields CASSPEGGPNTE. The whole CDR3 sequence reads CASSPEGGPNTEAFF. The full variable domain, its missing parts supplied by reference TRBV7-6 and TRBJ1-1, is GAGVSQSPRYKVTKRGQDVALRCDPISGHVSLYWYRQALGQGPEFLTYFNYEAQQDKSGLPNDRFSAERPEGSISTLTIQRTEQRDSAMYRCASSPEGGPNTEAFFGQGTRLTVV.

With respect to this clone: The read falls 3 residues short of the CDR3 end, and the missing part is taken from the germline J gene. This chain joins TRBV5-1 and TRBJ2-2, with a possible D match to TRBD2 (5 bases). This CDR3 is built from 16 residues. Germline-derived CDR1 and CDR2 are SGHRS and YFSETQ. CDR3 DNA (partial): TGCGCCAGCAGCCCGGGGAAGAGGGTAGGAGGTGAAAAG. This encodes CASSPGKRVGGEK. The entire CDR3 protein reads CASSPGKRVGGEKLFF.

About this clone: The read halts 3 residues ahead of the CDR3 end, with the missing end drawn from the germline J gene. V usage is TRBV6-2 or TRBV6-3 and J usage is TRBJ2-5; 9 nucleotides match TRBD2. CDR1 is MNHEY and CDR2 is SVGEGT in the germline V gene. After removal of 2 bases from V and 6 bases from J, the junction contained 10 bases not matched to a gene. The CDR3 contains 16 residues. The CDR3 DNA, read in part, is TGTGCCAGCAGTTACGGTAGAGCGGGGGGTTTGAAGACC. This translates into CASSYGRAGGLKT. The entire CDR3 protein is CASSYGRAGGLKTQYF.

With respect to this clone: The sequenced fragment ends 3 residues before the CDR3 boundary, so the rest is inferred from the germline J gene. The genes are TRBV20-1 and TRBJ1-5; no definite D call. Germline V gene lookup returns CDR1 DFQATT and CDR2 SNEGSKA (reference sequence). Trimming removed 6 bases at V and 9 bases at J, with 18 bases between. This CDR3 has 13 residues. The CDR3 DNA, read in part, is TGCAGTGCCGTGGCGGTAGCGGGAGGGCCC. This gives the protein CSAVAVAGGP. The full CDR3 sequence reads CSAVAVAGGPQHF.

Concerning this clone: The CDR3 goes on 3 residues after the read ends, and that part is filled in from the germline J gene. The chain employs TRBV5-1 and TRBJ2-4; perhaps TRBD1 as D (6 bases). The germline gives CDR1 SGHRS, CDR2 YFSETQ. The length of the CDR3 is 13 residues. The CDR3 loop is CASSLGAGEIQYF. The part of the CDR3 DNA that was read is TGCGCCAGCAGCTTGGGGGCAGGGGAGATT.

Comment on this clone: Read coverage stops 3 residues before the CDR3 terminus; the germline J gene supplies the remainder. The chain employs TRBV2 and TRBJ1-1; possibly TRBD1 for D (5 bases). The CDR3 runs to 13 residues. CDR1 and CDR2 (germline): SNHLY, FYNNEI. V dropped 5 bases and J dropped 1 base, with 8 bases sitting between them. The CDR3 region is CASSPTGNTEAFF. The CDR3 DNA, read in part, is TGTGCCAGCAGTCCTACAGGGAACACTGAA.

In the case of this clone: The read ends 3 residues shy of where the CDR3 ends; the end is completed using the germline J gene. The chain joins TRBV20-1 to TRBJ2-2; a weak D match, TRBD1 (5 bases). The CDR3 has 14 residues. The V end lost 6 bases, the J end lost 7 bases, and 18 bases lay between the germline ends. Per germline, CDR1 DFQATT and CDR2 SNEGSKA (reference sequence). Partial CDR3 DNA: TGCAGTGCCCAAAAGCAGGGTCTGGGCGGGGAG. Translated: CSAQKQGLGGE. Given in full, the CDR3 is CSAQKQGLGGELFF.